This T cell receptor (beta chain) appears in the sequencing data of a study of blood T cell repertoires in COVID-19. Study overall: COVID-19 samples collected from the United States, Italy and Spain covered acute and convalescent phases.

V was cut by 0 bases and J by 5 bases, with 9 bases left in between. Germline CDR1 MGHRA, CDR2 YSYEKL. CDR3 length: 14 amino acids. Cohort placement rested on clinical history that participants reported themselves. Per the original data handling: From reference gene primer amplification, estimates of nucleated cell counts were derived. Only in-frame clones appear in the TCRdb table, and some are missing; sequencing was by immunoSEQ multiplex PCR. From that table come the V and J calls and clone size; the DNA was used to work out D and trimming. The profile shows fewer than 450,000 clones, about 90% of them singletons.

This receptor was obtained from a man younger than 30 who had recovered from COVID-19. Sequencing was carried out using PBMCs or T cells enriched from blood (not recorded which). The chain combines TRBV4-1 with TRBJ2-3, with D possibly TRBD1 on 5 matching bases. The CDR3 nucleotides read TGCGCCAGCAGCCAAGAAGGCAGGGAAGATACGCAGTATTTT. Translated, it gives CASSQEGREDTQYF.